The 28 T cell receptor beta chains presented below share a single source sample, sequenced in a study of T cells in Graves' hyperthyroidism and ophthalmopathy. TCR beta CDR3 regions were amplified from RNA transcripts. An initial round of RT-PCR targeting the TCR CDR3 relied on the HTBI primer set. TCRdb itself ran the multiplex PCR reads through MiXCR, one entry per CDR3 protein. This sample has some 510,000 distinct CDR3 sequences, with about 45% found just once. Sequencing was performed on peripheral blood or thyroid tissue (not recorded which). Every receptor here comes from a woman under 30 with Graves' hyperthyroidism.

CDR3 region: CSARLAGVLGSYEQYF. The CDR3 region has the DNA TGCAGTGCGCGACTAGCGGGAGTACTTGGCAGCTACGAGCAGTACTTC. The rearrangement links TRBV20-1 to TRBJ2-7; 12 positions agree with TRBD2. Germline lookup yields CDR1 DFQATT and CDR2 SNEGSKA (reference sequence). V gave up 6 bases and J gave up 3 bases; unmatched junction bases: 12. This CDR3 has 16 amino acids.

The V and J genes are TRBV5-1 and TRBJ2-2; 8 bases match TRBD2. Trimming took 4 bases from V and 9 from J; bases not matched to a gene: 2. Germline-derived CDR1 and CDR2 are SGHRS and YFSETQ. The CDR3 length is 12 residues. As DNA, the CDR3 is TGCGCCAGCAGCAGCGGGAGCCGGGAGCTGTTTTTT. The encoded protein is CASSSGSRELFF.

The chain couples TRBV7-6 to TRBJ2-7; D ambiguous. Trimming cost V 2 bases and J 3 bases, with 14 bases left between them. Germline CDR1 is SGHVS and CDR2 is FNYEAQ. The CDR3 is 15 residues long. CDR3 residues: CASSLLPGHIYEQYF. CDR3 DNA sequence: TGTGCCAGCAGCTTACTGCCAGGCCACATCTACGAGCAGTACTTC.

CDR3 nucleotide sequence: TGTGCCAGCAGTTCACCAGACTCATGGGCTGAAGCTTTCTTT. Translating it yields CASSSPDSWAEAFF. This chain connects TRBV6-5 to TRBJ1-1; D is ambiguous. Germline V CDR1 and CDR2: MNHEY, SVGAGI. Trimming pared 4 bases from V and 6 bases from J, leaving 15 bases between. The CDR3 is 14 amino acids.

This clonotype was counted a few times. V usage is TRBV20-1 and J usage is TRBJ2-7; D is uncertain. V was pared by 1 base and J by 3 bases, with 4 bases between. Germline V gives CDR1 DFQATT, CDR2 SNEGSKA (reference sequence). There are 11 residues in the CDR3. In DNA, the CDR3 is TGCAGTGCTAGAGCCGACTACGAGCAGTACTTC. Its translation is CSARADYEQYF.

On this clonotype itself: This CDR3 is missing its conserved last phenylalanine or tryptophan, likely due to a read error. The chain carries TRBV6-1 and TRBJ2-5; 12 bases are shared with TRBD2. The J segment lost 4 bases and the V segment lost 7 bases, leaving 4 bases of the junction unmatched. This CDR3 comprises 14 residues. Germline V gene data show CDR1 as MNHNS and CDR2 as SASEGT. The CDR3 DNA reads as TGTGCCAGCATCCTAGCGGGAGGGCCAGAGACCCAGTACTCC. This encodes CASILAGGPETQYS.

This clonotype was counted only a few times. The chain's CDR3 is CSASGTATAETQYF. The CDR3 nucleotides read TGCAGTGCCTCCGGGACAGCGACCGCAGAGACCCAGTACTTC. The chain carries TRBV20-1 and TRBJ2-5; 7 positions match TRBD1. Trimming cost V 6 bases and J 4 bases; bases outside gene matches: 11. CDR1 and CDR2 (germline): DFQATT, SNEGSKA (reference sequence). This CDR3 has 14 residues.

CDR3 coding DNA: TGTGCCAGCAGTTTATCGGGGTCCCGATACTCGAACACTGAAGCTTTCTTT. This translates into CASSLSGSRYSNTEAFF. The chain employs TRBV6-5 and TRBJ1-1; D call uncertain. V lost 4 bases, J lost 1 base, and 19 bases lay in between. This CDR3 region has 17 residues. The germline V gene has CDR1 MNHEY and CDR2 SVGAGI.

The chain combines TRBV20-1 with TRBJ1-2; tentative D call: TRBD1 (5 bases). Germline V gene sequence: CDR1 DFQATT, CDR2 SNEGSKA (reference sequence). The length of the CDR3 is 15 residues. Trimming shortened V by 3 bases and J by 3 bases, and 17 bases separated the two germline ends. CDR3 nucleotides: TGCAGTGCTAGGGGACGAAGGGACGAGCACTATGGCTACACCTTC. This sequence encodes CSARGRRDEHYGYTF.

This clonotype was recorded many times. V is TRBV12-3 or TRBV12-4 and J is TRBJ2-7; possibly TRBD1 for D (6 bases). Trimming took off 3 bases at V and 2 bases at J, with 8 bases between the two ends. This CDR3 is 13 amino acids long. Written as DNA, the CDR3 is TGTGCCAGCAGTTTCCCAGGGGCCTACGAGCAGTACTTC. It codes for CASSFPGAYEQYF.

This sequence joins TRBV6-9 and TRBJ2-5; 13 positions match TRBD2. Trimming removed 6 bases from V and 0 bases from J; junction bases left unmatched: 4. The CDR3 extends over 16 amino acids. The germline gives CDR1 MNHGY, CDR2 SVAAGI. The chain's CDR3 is CASSRGTSGNQETQYF. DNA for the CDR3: TGTGCCAGCAGCCGAGGGACTAGCGGGAACCAAGAGACCCAGTACTTC.

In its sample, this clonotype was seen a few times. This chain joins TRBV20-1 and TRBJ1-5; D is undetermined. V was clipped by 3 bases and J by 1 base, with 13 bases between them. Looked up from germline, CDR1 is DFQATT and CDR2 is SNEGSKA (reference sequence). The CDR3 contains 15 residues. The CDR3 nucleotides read TGCAGTGCTAGTCCCTCGGGGTACAGCAATCAGCCCCAGCATTTT. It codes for CSASPSGYSNQPQHF.

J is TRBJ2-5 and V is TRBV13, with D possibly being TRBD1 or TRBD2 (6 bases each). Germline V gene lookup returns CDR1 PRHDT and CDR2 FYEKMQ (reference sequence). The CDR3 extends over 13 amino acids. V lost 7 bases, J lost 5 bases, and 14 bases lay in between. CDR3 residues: CASTEQGRETQYF. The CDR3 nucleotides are TGTGCCAGCACCGAGCAGGGGAGGGAGACCCAGTACTTC.

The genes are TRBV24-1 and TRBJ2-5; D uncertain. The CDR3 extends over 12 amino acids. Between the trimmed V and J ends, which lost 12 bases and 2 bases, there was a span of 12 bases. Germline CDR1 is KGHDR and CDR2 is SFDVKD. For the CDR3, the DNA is TGTGCCCCCGTGGCAGGTCAAGAGACCCAGTACTTC. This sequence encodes CAPVAGQETQYF.

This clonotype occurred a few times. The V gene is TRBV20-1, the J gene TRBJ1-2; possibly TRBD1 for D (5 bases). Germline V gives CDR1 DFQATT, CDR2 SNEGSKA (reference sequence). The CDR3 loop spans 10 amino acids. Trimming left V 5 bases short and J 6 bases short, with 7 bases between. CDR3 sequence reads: CSAGRDGYTF. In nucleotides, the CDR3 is TGCAGTGCTGGCAGGGATGGCTACACCTTC.

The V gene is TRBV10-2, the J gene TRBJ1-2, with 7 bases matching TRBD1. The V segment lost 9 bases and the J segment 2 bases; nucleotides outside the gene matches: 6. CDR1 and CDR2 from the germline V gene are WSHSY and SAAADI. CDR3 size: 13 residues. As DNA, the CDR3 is TGCGCCAGTGCGAAGGGACAGAACTATGGCTACACCTTC. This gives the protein CASAKGQNYGYTF.

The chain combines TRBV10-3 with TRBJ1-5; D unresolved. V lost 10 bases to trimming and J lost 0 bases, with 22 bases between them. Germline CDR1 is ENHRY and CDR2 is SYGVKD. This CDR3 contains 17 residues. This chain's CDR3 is CASSTKSGIFSNQPQHF. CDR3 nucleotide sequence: TGTGCCAGCAGCACAAAGTCCGGGATTTTTAGCAATCAGCCCCAGCATTTT.

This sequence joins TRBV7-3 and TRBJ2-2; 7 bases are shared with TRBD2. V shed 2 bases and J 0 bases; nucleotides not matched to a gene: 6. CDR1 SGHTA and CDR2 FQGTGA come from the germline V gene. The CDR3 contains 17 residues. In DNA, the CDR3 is TGTGCCAGCAGCTTAGCTGATGGACTAGCGAACACCGGGGAGCTGTTTTTT. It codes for CASSLADGLANTGELFF.

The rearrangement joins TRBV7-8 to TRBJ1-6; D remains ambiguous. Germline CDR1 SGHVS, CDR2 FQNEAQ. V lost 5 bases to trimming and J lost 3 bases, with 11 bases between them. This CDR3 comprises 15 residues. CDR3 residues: CASSQTGYYNSPLHF. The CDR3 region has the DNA TGTGCCAGCAGCCAAACTGGGTACTATAATTCACCCCTCCACTTT.

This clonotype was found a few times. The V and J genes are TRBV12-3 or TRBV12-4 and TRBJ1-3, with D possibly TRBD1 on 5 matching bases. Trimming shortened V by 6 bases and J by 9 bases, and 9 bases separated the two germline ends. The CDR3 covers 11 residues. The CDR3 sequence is CASRGGPTIYF. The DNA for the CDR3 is TGTGCCAGCAGGGGGGGACCCACCATATATTTT.

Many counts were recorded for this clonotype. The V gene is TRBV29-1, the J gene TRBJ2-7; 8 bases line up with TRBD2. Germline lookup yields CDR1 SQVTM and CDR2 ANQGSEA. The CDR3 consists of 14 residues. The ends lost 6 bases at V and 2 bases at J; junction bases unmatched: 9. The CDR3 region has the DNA TGCAGCGTCGGAAGCGGGAGCGGGGCCTACGAGCAGTACTTC. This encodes CSVGSGSGAYEQYF.

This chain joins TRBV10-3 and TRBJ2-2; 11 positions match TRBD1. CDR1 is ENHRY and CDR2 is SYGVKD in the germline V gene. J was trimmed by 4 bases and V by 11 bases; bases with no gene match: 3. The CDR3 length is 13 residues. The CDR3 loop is CAAGQGGTGELFF. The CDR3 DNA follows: TGTGCCGCGGGACAGGGGGGCACCGGGGAGCTGTTTTTT.

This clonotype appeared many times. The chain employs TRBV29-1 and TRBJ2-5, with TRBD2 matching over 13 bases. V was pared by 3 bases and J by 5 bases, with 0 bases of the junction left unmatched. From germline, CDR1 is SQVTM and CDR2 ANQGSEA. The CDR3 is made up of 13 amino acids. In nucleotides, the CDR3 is TGCAGCGTTGAGGGACTAGCGGGGGAGACCCAGTACTTC. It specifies CSVEGLAGETQYF.

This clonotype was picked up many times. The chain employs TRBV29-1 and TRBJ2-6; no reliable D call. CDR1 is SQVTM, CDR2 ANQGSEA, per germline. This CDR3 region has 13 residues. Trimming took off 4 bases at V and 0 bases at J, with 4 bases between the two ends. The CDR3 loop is CSVVGSGANVLTF. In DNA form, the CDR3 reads TGCAGCGTTGTTGGCTCTGGGGCCAACGTCCTGACTTTC.

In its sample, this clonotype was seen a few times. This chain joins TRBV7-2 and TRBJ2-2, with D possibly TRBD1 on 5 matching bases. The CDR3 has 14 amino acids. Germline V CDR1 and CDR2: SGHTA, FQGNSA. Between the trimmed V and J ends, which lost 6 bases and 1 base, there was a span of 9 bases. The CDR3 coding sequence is TGTGCCAGCAGTGCCACAGGGAACACCGGGGAGCTGTTTTTT. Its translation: CASSATGNTGELFF. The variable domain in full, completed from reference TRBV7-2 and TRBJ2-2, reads GAGVSQSPSNKVTEKGKDVELRCDPISGHTALYWYRQSLGQGLEFLIYFQGNSAPDKSGLPSDRFSAERTGGSVSTLTIQRTQQEDSAVYLCASSATGNTGELFFGEGSRLTVL.

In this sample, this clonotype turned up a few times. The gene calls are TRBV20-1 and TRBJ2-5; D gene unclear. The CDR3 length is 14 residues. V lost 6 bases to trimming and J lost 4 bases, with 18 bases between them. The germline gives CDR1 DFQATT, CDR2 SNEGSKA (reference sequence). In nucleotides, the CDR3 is TGCAGTGCAACTGGCGAAAGCGAGCGAGAGACCCAGTACTTC. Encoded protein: CSATGESERETQYF.

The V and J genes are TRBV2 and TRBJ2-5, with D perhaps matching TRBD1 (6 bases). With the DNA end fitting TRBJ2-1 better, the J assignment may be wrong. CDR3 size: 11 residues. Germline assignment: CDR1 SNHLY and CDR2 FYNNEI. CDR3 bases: TGTGCCATACCAACAGGGAGTGAGCAGTTCTTC. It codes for CAIPTGSEQFF.

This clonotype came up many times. CDR3 nucleotide sequence: TGTGCCAGCAGTTTATCTCTGACCATATATTTT. Protein product: CASSLSLTIYF. The rearrangement joins TRBV12-3 or TRBV12-4 to TRBJ1-3; D gene ambiguous. The CDR3 consists of 11 residues. Trimming removed 2 bases at V and 10 bases at J, with 6 bases between.